This T cell receptor (beta chain) appears in the sequencing data of a study of blood T cell repertoires in COVID-19. Study overall: COVID-19 samples collected from the United States, Italy and Spain covered acute and convalescent phases. Sources were T cells, B-cell-depleted T cells, or PBMCs; the material itself was cDNA or gDNA.

V lost 6 bases to trimming and J lost 8 bases; unmatched junction nucleotides: 5. The CDR3 loop spans 15 amino acids. The germline V gene encodes CDR1 KGHDR and CDR2 SFDVKD. In the study's own analysis: Quantification of nucleated cells was approximated via reference gene primer amplification. Produced via immunoSEQ multiplex PCR; TCRdb's table is partial and in-frame only. The D gene and trimming were derived from the DNA, and the V and J assignments and clone size from that table. The data hold roughly 43,000 clones, with around 79% observed a single time. This chain uses TRBV24-1 with TRBJ2-1, with TRBD2 identical over 14 bases. Sequenced material: peripheral blood. The receptor was derived from a woman in her sixties with acute or convalescent COVID-19. The CDR3: CATSLTSGGAYEQFF. CDR3 coding DNA: TGTGCCACCAGTTTGACTAGCGGGGGGGCTTATGAGCAGTTCTTC.